This T cell receptor beta chain was sequenced for a study of cytomegalovirus exposure and HLA in healthy donors. The CDR3 extends over 20 amino acids. Primers for the PCR totalled 60 Vbeta and 13 Jbeta. The method was immunoSEQ multiplex PCR; TCRdb's version includes in-frame clones alone and lacks a portion of them. The sample holds some 120,000 clones; approximately 68% are singletons and the top ten take 1.6%. This clone was recorded a few times. Antigen unknown. Broader study findings: A later analysis found that most CMV-associated TCR beta chains appeared HLA-restricted. Analysis was carried out at a later point, and it linked a missense DCLRE1C variant to TCR beta V- and J-gene trimming.

Sequencing was carried out using PBMCs. The chain has TRBV21-1 and TRBJ2-1; TRBD2 is the table's D call and was not checked against the DNA. TRBV21-1 is shown as a pseudogene. The receptor comes from a man aged 25-45 years in good health and CMV-seropositive. The CDR3 spells CASSTSHGLAPIATKDEQFF. The CDR3 region has the DNA TGTGCCAGCAGCACTTCTCACGGACTAGCTCCGATAGCGACGAAGGATGAGCAGTTCTTC.